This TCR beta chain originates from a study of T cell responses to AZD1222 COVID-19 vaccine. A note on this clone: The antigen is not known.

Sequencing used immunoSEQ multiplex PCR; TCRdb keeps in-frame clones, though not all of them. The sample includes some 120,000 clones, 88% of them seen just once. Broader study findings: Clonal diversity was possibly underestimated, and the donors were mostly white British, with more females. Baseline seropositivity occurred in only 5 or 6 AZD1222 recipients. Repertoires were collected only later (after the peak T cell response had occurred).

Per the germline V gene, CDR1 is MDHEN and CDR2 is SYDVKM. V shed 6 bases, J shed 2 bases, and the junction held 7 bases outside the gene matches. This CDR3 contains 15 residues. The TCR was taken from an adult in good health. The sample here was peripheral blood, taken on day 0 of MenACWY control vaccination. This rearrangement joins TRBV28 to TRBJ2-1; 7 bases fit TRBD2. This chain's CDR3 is CASSETSATYNEQFF. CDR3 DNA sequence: TGTGCCAGCAGCGAAACTAGCGCGACCTACAATGAGCAGTTCTTC.